The source of this TCR beta chain is a study of blood T cell repertoires in COVID-19. Overall study context: Collection of acute and convalescent COVID-19 samples took place in the United States, Italy and Spain. From T cells, B-cell-depleted T cells, or PBMCs came the material, which was cDNA or gDNA.

Germline assignment: CDR1 KGHDR and CDR2 SFDVKD. The CDR3 covers 15 residues. With V trimmed by 2 bases and J by 8 bases, 1 base remained unmatched. Seattle researchers signed up patients amid active infection and tracked them longitudinally. Generated by immunoSEQ multiplex PCR, the TCRdb table keeps only in-frame clones and is missing some. The table lists under 150,000 clones, roughly 90% of them singletons. This receptor was obtained from a man between 60 and 75 years old with COVID-19, enrolled during active disease. The sequenced material came from peripheral blood. This chain links TRBV24-1 with TRBJ2-1; TRBD2 matches at 14 bases. The CDR3: CATSDWTSGRYEQFF. In DNA form, the CDR3 reads TGTGCCACCAGTGATTGGACTAGCGGGAGGTATGAGCAGTTCTTC.